This T cell receptor beta chain was profiled in a study of shared clonotypes between healthy human individuals. Roughly 81 million PBMCs per unsorted sample were used for genomic DNA. Whole-study findings and limits: The authors sampled blood alone, and tissue repertoires likely differ.

Original processing notes: For the immunoSEQ data, sequences were junction-only without quality scores, so filtering differed. Sequenced by immunoSEQ multiplex PCR; TCRdb stores in-frame clones only, minus some. The V and J calls and clone size come from that table; D and trimming were worked out from the DNA. Of under 600,000 clones in the sample, 60% to 80% were seen once. Points on this clone: Its antigen is unknown.

This CDR3 contains 14 residues. V shed 6 bases, J shed 5 bases, and the junction held 6 bases outside the gene matches. Germline lookup yields CDR1 MDHEN and CDR2 SYDVKM. The sequencing input was PBMCs. This chain uses TRBV28 with TRBJ2-7; TRBD2 matches 11 bases. This sequence originates from a woman aged 40 to 50 in good health. Some clones in this sample may be carry-over from other donors' samples. CDR3 sequence: CASSDSGRAHEQYF. The CDR3 nucleotides read TGTGCCAGCAGCGATAGCGGGAGGGCTCACGAGCAGTACTTC.